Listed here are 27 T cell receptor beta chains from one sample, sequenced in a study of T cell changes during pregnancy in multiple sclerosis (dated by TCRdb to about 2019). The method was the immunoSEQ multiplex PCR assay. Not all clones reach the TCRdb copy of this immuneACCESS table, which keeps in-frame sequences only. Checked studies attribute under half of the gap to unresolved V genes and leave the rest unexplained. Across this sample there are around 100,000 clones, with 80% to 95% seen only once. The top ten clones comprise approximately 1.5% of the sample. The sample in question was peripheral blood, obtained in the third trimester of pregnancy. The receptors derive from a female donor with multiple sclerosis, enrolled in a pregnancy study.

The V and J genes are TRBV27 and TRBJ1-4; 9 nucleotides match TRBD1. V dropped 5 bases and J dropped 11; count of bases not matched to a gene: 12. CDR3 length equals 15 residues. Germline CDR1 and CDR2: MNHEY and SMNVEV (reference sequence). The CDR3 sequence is CASSLGQGGPGKLFF. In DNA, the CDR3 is TGTGCCAGCAGTCTGGGACAGGGAGGGCCCGGGAAACTGTTTTTT. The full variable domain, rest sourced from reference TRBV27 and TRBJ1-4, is EAQVTQNPRYLITVTGKKLTVTCSQNMNHEYMSWYRQDPGLGLRQIYYSMNVEVTDKGDVPEGYKVSRKEKRNFPLILESPSPNQTSLYFCASSLGQGGPGKLFFGSGTQLSVL.

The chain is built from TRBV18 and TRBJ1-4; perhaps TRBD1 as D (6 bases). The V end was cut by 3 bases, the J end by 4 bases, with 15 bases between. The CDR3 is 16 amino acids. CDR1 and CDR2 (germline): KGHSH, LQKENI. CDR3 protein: CASSPNPGAYNEKLFF. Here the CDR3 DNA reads TGTGCCAGCTCACCCAACCCAGGGGCTTATAATGAAAAACTGTTTTTT.

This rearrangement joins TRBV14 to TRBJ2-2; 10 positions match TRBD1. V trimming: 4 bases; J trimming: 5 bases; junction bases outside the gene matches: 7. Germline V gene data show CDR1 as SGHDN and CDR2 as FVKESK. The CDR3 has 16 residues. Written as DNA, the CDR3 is TGTGCCAGCAGCCCCGAAGGGACAGGGGTGACCGGGGAGCTGTTTTTT. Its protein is CASSPEGTGVTGELFF.

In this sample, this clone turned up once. CDR3 protein: CAWSGNRDGYTF. DNA for the CDR3: TGTGCCTGGAGTGGGAACAGGGACGGCTACACCTTC. The gene calls are TRBV30 and TRBJ1-2; D possibly corresponds to TRBD1 (6 bases). CDR3 length: 12 amino acids. Trimming removed 1 base from V and 8 bases from J, with 11 bases in between. CDR1 GTSNPN and CDR2 SVGIG come from the germline V gene (reference sequence). The complete variable domain, with remaining parts taken from reference TRBV30 and TRBJ1-2, reads SQTIHQWPATLVQPVGSPLSLECTVEGTSNPNLYWYRQAAGRGLQLLFYSVGIGQISSEVPQNLSASRPQDRQFILSSKKLLLSDSGFYLCAWSGNRDGYTFGSGTRLTVV.

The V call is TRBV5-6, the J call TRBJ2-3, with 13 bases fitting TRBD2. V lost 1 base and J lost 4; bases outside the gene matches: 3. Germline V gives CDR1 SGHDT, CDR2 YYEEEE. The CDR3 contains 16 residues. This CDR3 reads CASSLRTSGSPDTQYF. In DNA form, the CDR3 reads TGTGCCAGCAGCTTGAGGACTAGCGGGAGCCCAGATACGCAGTATTTT.

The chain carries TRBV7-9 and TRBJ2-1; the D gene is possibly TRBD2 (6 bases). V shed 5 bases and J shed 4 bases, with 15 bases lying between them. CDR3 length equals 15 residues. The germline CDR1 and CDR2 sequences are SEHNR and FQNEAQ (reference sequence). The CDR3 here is CASSTLATPYNEQFF. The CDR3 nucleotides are TGTGCCAGCAGCACGCTAGCGACTCCTTACAATGAGCAGTTCTTC.

The CDR3 DNA is TGTGCCAGCAGCTCCGGGACCGCGGTGCGGGGCTATGGCTACACCTTC. It is translated as CASSSGTAVRGYGYTF. The chain recombines TRBV5-4 with TRBJ1-2; TRBD1 might be the D (5 bases). Trimming stripped 3 bases from V and 4 bases from J, with 19 bases between. Germline-derived CDR1 and CDR2 are SGHNT and YYREEE (reference sequence). This CDR3 region has 16 residues. Based on the CDR3 plus reference TRBV5-4 and TRBJ1-2, the full variable domain is ETGVTQSPTHLIKTRGQQVTLRCSSQSGHNTVSWYQQALGQGPQFIFQYYREEENGRGNFPPRFSGLQFPNYSSELNVNALELDDSALYLCASSSGTAVRGYGYTFGSGTRLTVV.

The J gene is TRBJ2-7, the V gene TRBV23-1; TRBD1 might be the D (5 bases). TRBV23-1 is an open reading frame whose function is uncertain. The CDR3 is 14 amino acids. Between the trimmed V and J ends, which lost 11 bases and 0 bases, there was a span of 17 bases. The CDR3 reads CAVRKTGISYEQYF. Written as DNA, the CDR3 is TGCGCCGTTCGTAAAACAGGAATCTCCTACGAGCAGTACTTC.

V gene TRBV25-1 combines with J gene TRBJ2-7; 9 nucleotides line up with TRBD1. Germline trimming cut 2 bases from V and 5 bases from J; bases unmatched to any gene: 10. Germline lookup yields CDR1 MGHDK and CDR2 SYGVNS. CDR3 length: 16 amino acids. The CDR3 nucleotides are TGTGCCAGCAGTGAAAACAGGGGGCTAATTTCCAACGAGCAGTACTTC. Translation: CASSENRGLISNEQYF.

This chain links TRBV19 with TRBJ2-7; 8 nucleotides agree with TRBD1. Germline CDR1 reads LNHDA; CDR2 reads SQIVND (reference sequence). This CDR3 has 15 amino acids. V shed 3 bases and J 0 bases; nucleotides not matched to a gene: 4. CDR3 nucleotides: TGTGCCAGTAGTATGGCGCAGGGGGCCTCCTACGAGCAGTACTTC. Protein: CASSMAQGASYEQYF.

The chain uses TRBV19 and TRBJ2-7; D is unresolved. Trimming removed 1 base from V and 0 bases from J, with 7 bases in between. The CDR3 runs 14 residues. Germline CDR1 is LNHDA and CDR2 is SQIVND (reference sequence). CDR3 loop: CASSIVGSSYEQYF. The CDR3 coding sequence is TGTGCCAGTAGTATAGTGGGCAGCTCCTACGAGCAGTACTTC.

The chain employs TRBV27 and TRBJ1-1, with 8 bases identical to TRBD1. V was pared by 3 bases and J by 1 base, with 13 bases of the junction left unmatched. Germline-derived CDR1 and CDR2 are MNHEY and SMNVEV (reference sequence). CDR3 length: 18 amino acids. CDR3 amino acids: CASSFYPAGGPKNTEAFF. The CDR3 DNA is TGTGCCAGCAGTTTTTATCCAGCAGGGGGCCCCAAGAACACTGAAGCTTTCTTT.

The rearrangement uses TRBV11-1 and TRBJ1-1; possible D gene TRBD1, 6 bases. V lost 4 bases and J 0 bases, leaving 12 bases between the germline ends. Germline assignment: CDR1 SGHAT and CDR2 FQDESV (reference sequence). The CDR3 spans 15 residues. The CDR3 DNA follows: TGTGCCAGCAGCTCCCTGGACAGTTTGAACACTGAAGCTTTCTTT. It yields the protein CASSSLDSLNTEAFF.

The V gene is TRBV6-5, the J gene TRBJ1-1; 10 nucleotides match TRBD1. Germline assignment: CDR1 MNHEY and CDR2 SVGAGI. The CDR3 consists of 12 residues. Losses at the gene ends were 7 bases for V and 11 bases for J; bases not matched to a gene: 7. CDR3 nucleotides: TGTGCCAGCACCCCGGGACAGGGGCGCGCTTTCTTT. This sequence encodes CASTPGQGRAFF.

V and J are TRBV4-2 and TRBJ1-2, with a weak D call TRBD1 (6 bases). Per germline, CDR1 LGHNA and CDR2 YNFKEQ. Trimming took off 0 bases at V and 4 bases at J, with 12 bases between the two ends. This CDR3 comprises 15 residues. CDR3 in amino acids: CASSQEVDRTYGYTF. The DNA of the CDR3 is TGTGCCAGCAGCCAAGAGGTGGACAGAACCTATGGCTACACCTTC.

CDR3 in amino acids: CASSLAGSHEQYF. The CDR3 bases are TGTGCCAGCAGCTTAGCAGGGAGCCACGAGCAGTACTTC. The rearrangement links TRBV7-9 to TRBJ2-7; maybe TRBD2 (5 bases). This CDR3 region has 13 residues. CDR1 SEHNR and CDR2 FQNEAQ come from the germline V gene (reference sequence). V dropped 0 bases and J dropped 5 bases, with 8 bases sitting between them.

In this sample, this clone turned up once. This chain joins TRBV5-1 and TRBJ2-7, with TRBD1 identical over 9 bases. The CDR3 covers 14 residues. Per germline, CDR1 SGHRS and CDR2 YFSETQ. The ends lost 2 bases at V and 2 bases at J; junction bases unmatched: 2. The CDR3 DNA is TGCGCCAGCAGCTTAAGACAGGGGGCCTACGAGCAGTACTTC. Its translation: CASSLRQGAYEQYF.

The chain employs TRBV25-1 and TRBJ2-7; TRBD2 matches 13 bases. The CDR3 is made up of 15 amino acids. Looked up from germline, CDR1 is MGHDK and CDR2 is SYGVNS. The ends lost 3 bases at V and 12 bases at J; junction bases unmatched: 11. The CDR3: CASSDPGLAGASLYF. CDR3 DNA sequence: TGTGCCAGCAGTGACCCTGGACTAGCGGGAGCCTCCTTGTACTTC.

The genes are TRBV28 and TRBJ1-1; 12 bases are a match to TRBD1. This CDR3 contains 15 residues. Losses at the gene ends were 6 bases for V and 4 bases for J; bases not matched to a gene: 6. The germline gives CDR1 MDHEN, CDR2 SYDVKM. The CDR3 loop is CASRNGDRGRTEAFF. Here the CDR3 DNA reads TGTGCCAGCAGGAACGGGGACAGGGGGCGCACTGAAGCTTTCTTT.

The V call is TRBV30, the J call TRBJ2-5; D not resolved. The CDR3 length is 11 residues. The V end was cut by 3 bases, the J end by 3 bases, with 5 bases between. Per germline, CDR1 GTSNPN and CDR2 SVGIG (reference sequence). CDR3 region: CAWSPKETQYF. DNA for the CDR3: TGTGCCTGGAGCCCAAAAGAGACCCAGTACTTC. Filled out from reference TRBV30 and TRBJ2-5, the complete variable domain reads SQTIHQWPATLVQPVGSPLSLECTVEGTSNPNLYWYRQAAGRGLQLLFYSVGIGQISSEVPQNLSASRPQDRQFILSSKKLLLSDSGFYLCAWSPKETQYFGPGTRLLVL.

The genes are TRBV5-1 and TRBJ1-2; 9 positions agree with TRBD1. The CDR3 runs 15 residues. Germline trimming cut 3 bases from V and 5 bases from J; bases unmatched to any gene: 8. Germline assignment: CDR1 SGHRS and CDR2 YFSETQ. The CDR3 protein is CASSSQGASFYGYTF. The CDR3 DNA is TGCGCCAGCAGCTCACAGGGGGCGTCCTTTTATGGCTACACCTTC.

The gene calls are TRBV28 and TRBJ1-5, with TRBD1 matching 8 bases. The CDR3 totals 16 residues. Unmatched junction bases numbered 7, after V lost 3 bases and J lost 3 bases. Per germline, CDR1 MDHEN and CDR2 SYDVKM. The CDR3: CASSFAGGFSNQPQHF. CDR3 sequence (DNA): TGTGCCAGCAGTTTCGCAGGGGGCTTCTCCAATCAGCCCCAGCATTTT.

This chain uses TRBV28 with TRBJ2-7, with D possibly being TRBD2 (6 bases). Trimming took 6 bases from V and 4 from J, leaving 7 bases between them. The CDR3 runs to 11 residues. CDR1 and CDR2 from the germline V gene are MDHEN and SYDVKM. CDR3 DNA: TGTGCCAGCAGCCGGGAGTACGAGCAGTACTTC. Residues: CASSREYEQYF.

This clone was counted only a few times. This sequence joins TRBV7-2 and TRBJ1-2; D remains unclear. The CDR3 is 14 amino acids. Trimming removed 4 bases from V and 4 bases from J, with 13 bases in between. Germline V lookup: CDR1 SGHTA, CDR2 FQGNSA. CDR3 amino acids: CASSSGVGGYGYTF. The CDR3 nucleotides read TGTGCCAGCAGCTCCGGGGTCGGAGGCTATGGCTACACCTTC. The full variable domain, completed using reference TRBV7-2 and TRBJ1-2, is GAGVSQSPSNKVTEKGKDVELRCDPISGHTALYWYRQSLGQGLEFLIYFQGNSAPDKSGLPSDRFSAERTGGSVSTLTIQRTQQEDSAVYLCASSSGVGGYGYTFGSGTRLTVV.

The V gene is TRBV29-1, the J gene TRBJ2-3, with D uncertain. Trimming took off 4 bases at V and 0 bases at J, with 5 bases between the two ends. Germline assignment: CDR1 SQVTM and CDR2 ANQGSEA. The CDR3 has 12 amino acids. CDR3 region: CSVVASTDTQYF. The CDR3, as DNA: TGCAGCGTTGTGGCTAGCACAGATACGCAGTATTTT.

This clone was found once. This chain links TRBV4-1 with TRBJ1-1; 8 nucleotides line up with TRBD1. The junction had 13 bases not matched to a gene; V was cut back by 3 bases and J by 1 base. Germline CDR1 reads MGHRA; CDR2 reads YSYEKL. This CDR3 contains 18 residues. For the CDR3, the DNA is TGCGCCAGCAGCCACCCAGTGACAGGGGCCGGACGGAACACTGAAGCTTTCTTT. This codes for CASSHPVTGAGRNTEAFF.

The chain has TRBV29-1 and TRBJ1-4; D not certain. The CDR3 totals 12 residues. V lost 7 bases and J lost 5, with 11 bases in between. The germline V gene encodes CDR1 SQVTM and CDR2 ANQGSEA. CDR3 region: CSAQRSNEKLFF. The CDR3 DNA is TGCAGCGCTCAGCGGTCAAATGAAAAACTGTTTTTT. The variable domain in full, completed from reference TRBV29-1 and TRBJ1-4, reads SAVISQKPSRDICQRGTSLTIQCQVDSQVTMMFWYRQQPGQSLTLIATANQGSEATYESGFVIDKFPISRPNLTFSTLTVSNMSPEDSSIYLCSAQRSNEKLFFGSGTQLSVL.